This T cell receptor beta chain was profiled in a study of technical replicates of blood from several donors. TCRdb's table, derived via immunoSEQ multiplex PCR, lists solely in-frame clones and lacks some. Seen here are 9,000 to 15,000 clones, under 95% observed once, and the top ten hold 8.5% to 10%. The germline V gene has CDR1 MNHEY and CDR2 SMNVEV (reference sequence). The V and J ends lost 3 bases and 4 bases respectively, with 13 bases between them. The CDR3 has 14 amino acids. The chain links TRBV27 to TRBJ2-7; D is perhaps TRBD1 (7 bases). The sequenced sample was PBMCs. The TCR originated in a human donor in good health. DNA for the CDR3: TGTGCCAGCAGTTTTTCCAGGGGGGATTACGAGCAGTACTTC. Translating gives CASSFSRGDYEQYF.